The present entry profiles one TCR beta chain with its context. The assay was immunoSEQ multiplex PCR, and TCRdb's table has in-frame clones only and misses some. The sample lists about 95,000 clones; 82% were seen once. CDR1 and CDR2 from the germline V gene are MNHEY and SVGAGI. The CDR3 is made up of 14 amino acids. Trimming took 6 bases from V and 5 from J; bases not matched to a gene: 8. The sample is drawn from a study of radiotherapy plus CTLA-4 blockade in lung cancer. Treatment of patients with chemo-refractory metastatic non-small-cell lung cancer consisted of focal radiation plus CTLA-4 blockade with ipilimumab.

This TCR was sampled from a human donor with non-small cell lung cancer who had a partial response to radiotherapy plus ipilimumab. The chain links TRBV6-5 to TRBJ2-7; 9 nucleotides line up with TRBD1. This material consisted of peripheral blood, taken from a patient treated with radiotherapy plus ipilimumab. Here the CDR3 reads CASSRAGTGHEQYF. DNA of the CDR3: TGTGCCAGCAGCAGAGCCGGGACAGGGCACGAGCAGTACTTC.